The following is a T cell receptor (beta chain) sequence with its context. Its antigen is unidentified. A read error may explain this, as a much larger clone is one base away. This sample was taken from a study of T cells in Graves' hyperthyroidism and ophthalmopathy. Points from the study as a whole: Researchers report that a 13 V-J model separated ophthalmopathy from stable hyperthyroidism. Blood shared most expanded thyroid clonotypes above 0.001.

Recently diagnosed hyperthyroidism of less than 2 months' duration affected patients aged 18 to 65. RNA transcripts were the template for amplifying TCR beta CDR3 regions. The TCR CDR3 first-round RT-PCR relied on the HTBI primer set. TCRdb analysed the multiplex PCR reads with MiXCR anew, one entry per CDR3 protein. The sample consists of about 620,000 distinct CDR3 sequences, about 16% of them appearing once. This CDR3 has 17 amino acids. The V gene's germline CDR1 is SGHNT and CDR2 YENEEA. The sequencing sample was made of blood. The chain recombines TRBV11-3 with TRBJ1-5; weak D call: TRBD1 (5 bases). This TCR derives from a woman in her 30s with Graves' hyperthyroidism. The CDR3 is CTSSLAPAGPLNQPQHF. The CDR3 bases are TGTACCAGCAGCTTAGCCCCCGCGGGGCCTCTTAATCAGCCCCAGCATTTT.